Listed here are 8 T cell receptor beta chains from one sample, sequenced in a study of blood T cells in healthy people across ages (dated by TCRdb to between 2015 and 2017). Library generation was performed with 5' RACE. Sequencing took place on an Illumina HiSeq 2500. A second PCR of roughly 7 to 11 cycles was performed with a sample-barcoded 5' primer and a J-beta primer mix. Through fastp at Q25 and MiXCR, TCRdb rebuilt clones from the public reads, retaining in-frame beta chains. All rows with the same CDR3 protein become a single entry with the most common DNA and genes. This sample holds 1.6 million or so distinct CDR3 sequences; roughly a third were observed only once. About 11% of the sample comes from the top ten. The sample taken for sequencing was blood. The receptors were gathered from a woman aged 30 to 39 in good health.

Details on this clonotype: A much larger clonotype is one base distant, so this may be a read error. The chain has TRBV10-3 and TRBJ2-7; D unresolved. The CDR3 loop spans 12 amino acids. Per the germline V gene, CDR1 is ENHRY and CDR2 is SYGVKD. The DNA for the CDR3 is TGTACCATCAACAGTAAAGACTACGAGCAGTACTTC. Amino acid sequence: CTINSKDYEQYF.

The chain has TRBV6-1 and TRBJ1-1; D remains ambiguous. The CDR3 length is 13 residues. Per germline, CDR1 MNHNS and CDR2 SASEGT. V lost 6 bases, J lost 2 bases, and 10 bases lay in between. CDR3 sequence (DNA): TGTGCCAGCAGCCATCCAGCTAACACTGAAGCTTTCTTT. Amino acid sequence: CASSHPANTEAFF.

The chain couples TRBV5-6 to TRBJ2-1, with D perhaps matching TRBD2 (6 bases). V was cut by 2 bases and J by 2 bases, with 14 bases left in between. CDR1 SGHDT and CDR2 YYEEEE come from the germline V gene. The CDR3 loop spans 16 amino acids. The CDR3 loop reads CASSFRTGEPYNEQFF. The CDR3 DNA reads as TGTGCCAGCAGCTTTAGGACGGGGGAACCCTACAATGAGCAGTTCTTC.

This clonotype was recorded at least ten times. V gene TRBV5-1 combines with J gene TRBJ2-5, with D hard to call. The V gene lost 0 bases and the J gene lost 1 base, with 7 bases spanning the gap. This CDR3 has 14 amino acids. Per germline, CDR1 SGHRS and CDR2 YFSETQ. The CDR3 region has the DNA TGCGCCAGCAGCTTGGGTTCCACCCAAGAGACCCAGTACTTC. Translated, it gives CASSLGSTQETQYF. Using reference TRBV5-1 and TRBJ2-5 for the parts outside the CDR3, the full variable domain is KAGVTQTPRYLIKTRGQQVTLSCSPISGHRSVSWYQQTPGQGLQFLFEYFSETQRNKGNFPGRFSGRQFSNSRSEMNVSTLELGDSALYLCASSLGSTQETQYFGPGTRLLVL.

For the CDR3, the DNA is TGTGCCAGCAGCGTAGGGGCAGGGGTTGATGGCTACACCTTC. Its protein is CASSVGAGVDGYTF. The chain uses TRBV9 and TRBJ1-2, with D possibly being TRBD1 (6 bases). The CDR3 is 14 residues long. From germline, CDR1 is SGDLS and CDR2 YYNGEE. The V gene lost 0 bases and the J gene lost 6 bases, with 12 bases spanning the gap.

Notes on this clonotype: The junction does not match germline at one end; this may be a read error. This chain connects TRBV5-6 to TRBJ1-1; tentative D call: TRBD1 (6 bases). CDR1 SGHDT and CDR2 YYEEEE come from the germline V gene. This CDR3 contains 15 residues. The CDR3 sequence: CASSRRTERRTGAFF. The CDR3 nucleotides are TGTGCCAGCAGCCGGAGGACAGAAAGGAGGACTGGAGCTTTCTTT. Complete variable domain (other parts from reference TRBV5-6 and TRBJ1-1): DAGVTQSPTHLIKTRGQQVTLRCSPKSGHDTVSWYQQALGQGPQFIFQYYEEEERQRGNFPDRFSGHQFPNYSSELNVNALLLGDSALYLCASSRRTERRTGAFFGQGTRLTVV.

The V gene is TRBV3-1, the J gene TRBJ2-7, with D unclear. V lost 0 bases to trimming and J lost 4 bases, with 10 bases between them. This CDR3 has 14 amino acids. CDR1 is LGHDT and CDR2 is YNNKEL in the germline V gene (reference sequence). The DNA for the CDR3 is TGTGCCAGCAGCCAAGATATCCCAGTTTACGAGCAGTACTTC. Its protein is CASSQDIPVYEQYF.

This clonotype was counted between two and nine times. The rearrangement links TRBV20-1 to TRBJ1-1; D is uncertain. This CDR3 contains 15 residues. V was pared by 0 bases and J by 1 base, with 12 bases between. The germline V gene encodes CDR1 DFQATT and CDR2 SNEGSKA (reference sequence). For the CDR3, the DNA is TGCAGTGCTAGAGATTCCGGGCGACCGAACACTGAAGCTTTCTTT. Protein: CSARDSGRPNTEAFF.